The text below deals with one T cell receptor (beta chain). Its specificity is unknown. The data originate from a study of shared clonotypes between healthy human individuals. Study context: Plates per donor: three CD4 naive, three CD4 memory, two CD8 naive, one CD8 memory. The study, taken as a whole, reports: Rarefaction showed sorted-subset sequencing was incomplete despite large depth.

Sequencing was at deep level. Data came from immunoSEQ multiplex PCR; TCRdb stores just in-frame clones and leaves some out. The sample includes approximately 1.9 million clones, around 93% of them seen just once. The trim removed 4 bases at V and 4 bases at J, leaving 10 bases unmatched. The CDR3 sequence is 16 residues long. Germline CDR1 SGHTA, CDR2 FQGTGA. CD8 cells regarded as naive lacked CD45RO, were positively chosen for CCR7, and omitted terminally differentiated effector memory CD45RA+ cells. Donors, healthy HIV-negative adults, lacked recent acute infections or vaccinations. This clonotype was obtained from a man in his late teens or twenties in good health. Some clones in this sample may be carry-over from other donors' samples. The V call is TRBV7-3, the J call TRBJ2-3; 8 bases agree with TRBD2. Sequenced material: naive CD8+ T cells from PBMCs. The CDR3 reads CASSWAERERSDTQYF. The CDR3 DNA reads as TGTGCCAGCAGCTGGGCCGAGCGGGAGAGATCAGATACGCAGTATTTT.